Below are 10 T cell receptor beta chains sequenced from a single sample in a study of OX40 agonist ivuxolimab in advanced cancers. Measured with immunoSEQ multiplex PCR; TCRdb has only the in-frame clones, and not every one. The sample shows approximately 69,000 clones, 80% to 90% of them seen only once. This specimen consisted of CD4+ or CD8+ T cells sorted from blood, obtained in a trial of the OX40 agonist ivuxolimab. All receptors derive from an adult with an advanced solid tumor such as melanoma, head and neck, liver or kidney cancer.

The chain has TRBV7-3 and TRBJ2-3; TRBD2 might be the D (7 bases). The germline V and J ends were trimmed by 5 bases and 2 bases, with 14 bases remaining between them. The CDR3 totals 15 residues. Germline V gene data show CDR1 as SGHTA and CDR2 as FQGTGA. This CDR3 reads CASSPGAGVTDTQYF. In nucleotides, the CDR3 is TGTGCCAGCAGCCCGGGGGCGGGGGTCACAGATACGCAGTATTTT.

The chain uses TRBV9 and TRBJ2-7, with a tentative D call TRBD1 (5 bases). Germline-derived CDR1 and CDR2 are SGDLS and YYNGEE. Trimming cost V 1 base and J 0 bases, with 8 bases left between them. There are 14 residues in the CDR3. The CDR3 region is CASSVQGFSYEQYF. The CDR3 bases are TGTGCCAGCAGCGTACAGGGCTTCTCCTACGAGCAGTACTTC.

This clone was recorded only once. The chain recombines TRBV7-3 with TRBJ2-1; possibly TRBD1 or TRBD2 for D (5 bases each). Germline loops: CDR1 SGHTA, CDR2 FQGTGA. V was pared by 0 bases and J by 7 bases, with 7 bases between. This CDR3 is built from 13 residues. The DNA of the CDR3 is TGTGCCAGCAGCTTAACCTGGGGGAATGAGCAGTTCTTC. Protein: CASSLTWGNEQFF.

This chain uses TRBV6-5 with TRBJ2-5; 9 positions agree with TRBD2. The germline V gene encodes CDR1 MNHEY and CDR2 SVGAGI. The CDR3 contains 16 residues. Trimming removed 0 bases from V and 3 bases from J; junction bases left unmatched: 5. CDR3 DNA: TGTGCCAGCAGTTACTCGGGGTTAGCGGGAGAAGAGACCCAGTACTTC. This codes for CASSYSGLAGEETQYF.

This rearrangement joins TRBV6-1 to TRBJ2-2, with D tentatively TRBD1 (6 bases). The V end was cut by 6 bases, the J end by 4 bases, with 12 bases between. CDR3 length: 14 amino acids. From germline, CDR1 is MNHNS and CDR2 SASEGT. CDR3: CASRQQGSTGELFF. The CDR3 DNA reads TGTGCCAGCAGACAACAGGGAAGCACCGGGGAGCTGTTTTTT.

The chain has TRBV5-1 and TRBJ2-7; 7 bases are shared with TRBD1. Germline-derived CDR1 and CDR2 are SGHRS and YFSETQ. The CDR3 runs to 16 residues. Trimming took 4 bases from V and 7 from J; bases not matched to a gene: 17. DNA of the CDR3: TGCGCCAGCAGCCTATTCGTCTCGGGACAGAGCTCTGAGCAGTACTTC. The encoded protein is CASSLFVSGQSSEQYF.

The rearrangement uses TRBV4-1 and TRBJ2-7, with D hard to call. Trimming shortened V by 5 bases and J by 5 bases, and 10 bases separated the two germline ends. CDR1 and CDR2 from the germline V gene are MGHRA and YSYEKL. The CDR3 has 12 amino acids. The CDR3 nucleotides are TGCGCCAGCAGCTCAGGATGGAACGAGCAGTACTTC. As protein: CASSSGWNEQYF.

This chain uses TRBV5-6 with TRBJ2-3, with a tentative D call TRBD2 (5 bases). Germline V gene lookup returns CDR1 SGHDT and CDR2 YYEEEE. The CDR3 is made up of 14 amino acids. Deletions cut 3 bases from V and 0 bases from J, with 8 bases between. The CDR3 region is CASSSRTSTDTQYF. CDR3 DNA: TGTGCCAGCAGCTCTCGGACTAGCACAGATACGCAGTATTTT.

V gene TRBV2 combines with J gene TRBJ1-1; TRBD1 might be the D (5 bases). CDR1 and CDR2 (germline): SNHLY, FYNNEI. CDR3 size: 15 residues. Trimming stripped 2 bases from V and 6 bases from J, with 16 bases between. CDR3 coding DNA: TGTGCCAGCAGTGAATCGGGACGGGCGACATCTGAAGCTTTCTTT. It specifies CASSESGRATSEAFF.

This chain uses TRBV5-1 with TRBJ1-3; D is uncertain. Germline V gives CDR1 SGHRS, CDR2 YFSETQ. The CDR3 sequence is 12 residues long. V lost 8 bases and J lost 0, with 6 bases in between. CDR3 sequence (DNA): TGCGCCAGTGTGGACTCTGGAAACACCATATATTTT. Protein product: CASVDSGNTIYF. The entire variable domain, with the rest obtained from reference TRBV5-1 and TRBJ1-3, is as follows: KAGVTQTPRYLIKTRGQQVTLSCSPISGHRSVSWYQQTPGQGLQFLFEYFSETQRNKGNFPGRFSGRQFSNSRSEMNVSTLELGDSALYLCASVDSGNTIYFGEGSWLTVV.